The rows below give T cell receptor beta chains drawn from one sample of a study of human T cells and chemical hapten exposure. One entry per CDR3 protein, called by TCRdb with MiXCR from the RACE reads. The table lists 130,000 or so distinct CDR3 sequences, around 8.2% of them singletons. Sequencing input: whole blood. The receptor source for this set is a male donor in good health. Some clones in this sample may be carry-over from other donors' samples. The CDR3 runs from the conserved cysteine through the conserved F or W. The order of the fields is clone size, J gene, D gene, V gene, CDR3 DNA, CDR3 protein. A D gene is named only where the DNA matches it firmly. Only part of the rows carry a size: once, few, many, or a class if the clone is expanded.

>.|TRBJ1-4|.|TRBV5-1
TGCGCCAGTCGGGACACCCCTGCAACTAATGAAAAACTGTTTTTT
CASRDTPATNEKLFF
>.|TRBJ2-1|TRBD1|TRBV3-1
TGTGCCAGCAGCCAAGATGTACAAGGACAGGGCGACAATGAGCAGTTCTTC
CASSQDVQGQGDNEQFF
>few|TRBJ2-3|TRBD2|TRBV27
TGTGCCAGCAGTTTAAGACTAGCGGGGGACCCCACAGATACGCAGTATTTT
CASSLRLAGDPTDTQYF
>many|TRBJ2-6|.|TRBV30
TGTGCCTGGAGTGTAGGGGTCTCTGGGGCCAACGTCCTGACTTTC
CAWSVGVSGANVLTF
>once|TRBJ1-5|.|TRBV27
TGTTCCAGCAGCGCCTTCGTAAGGGGCAATCAGCCCCAGCATTTT
CSSSAFVRGNQPQHF
>few|TRBJ2-7|TRBD1|TRBV20-1
TGCAGTGCTGGGGGGGGGACAGGGGCCTACGAGCAGTACTTC
CSAGGGTGAYEQYF
>many|TRBJ1-1|.|TRBV27
TGTGCCAGCAGTTTGTTTGGGGAGACTGAAGCTTTCTTT
CASSLFGETEAFF
>few|TRBJ2-4|.|TRBV13
TGTGCCAGCGGCGTAGTTCCAAACATTCAGTACTTC
CASGVVPNIQYF
>few|TRBJ1-1|.|TRBV27
TGTGCCAGCAGTTTATCGGGGGCAGTTGAAGCTTTCTTT
CASSLSGAVEAFF
>.|TRBJ1-2|.|TRBV20-1
TGCAGTGCTAGAGCCGCAGGAGTAGCCTACACCTTC
CSARAAGVAYTF